This T cell receptor beta chain was observed in a study of control samples from healthy donors and cancer patients. The CDR3 length is 15 residues. CDR1 and CDR2 (germline): SGHTA, FQGTGA. V was clipped by 4 bases and J by 1 base; unmatched bases: 4. Profiled with immunoSEQ multiplex PCR; TCRdb holds only in-frame clones, not every one. The sample consists of just over 50,000 clones, approximately 91% of them appearing once. This chain connects TRBV7-3 to TRBJ2-3; 8 bases map to TRBD2. The sequence came from a man aged 50-60 years with head and neck cancer. The source material was PBMCs. The chain's CDR3 is CASSSNGGGTDTQYF. For the CDR3, the DNA is TGTGCCAGCAGCTCAAACGGGGGGGGCACAGATACGCAGTATTTT.